Following are 30 T cell receptor beta chains from one sample sequenced in a study of identical twins. Each CDR3 protein is one row after TCRdb ran MiXCR on the 5' RACE reads. Of around 650,000 distinct CDR3 sequences in the sample, 7% to 7.5% were seen once. These data also featured in a second study, about yellow fever vaccine responses in identical twins.

Sample: PBMCs. The receptor set was obtained from a woman between 18 and 29 years old in good health.

This clonotype was counted only a few times. The chain uses TRBV3-1 and TRBJ2-3, with 13 bases identical to TRBD2. The trim removed 2 bases at V and 3 bases at J, leaving 11 bases unmatched. Per germline, CDR1 LGHDT and CDR2 YNNKEL (reference sequence). The CDR3 extends over 19 amino acids. CDR3 amino acids: CASSQLSSRTSGSTDTQYF. The CDR3 DNA sequence: TGTGCCAGCAGCCAACTCAGCTCAAGGACTAGCGGGAGTACAGATACGCAGTATTTT.

This chain links TRBV6-1 with TRBJ2-5; TRBD2 aligns across 10 bases. The CDR3 spans 16 residues. Germline loops: CDR1 MNHNS, CDR2 SASEGT. V lost 5 bases to trimming and J lost 0 bases; unmatched junction nucleotides: 6. The CDR3: CASSTLTSGYQETQYF. The CDR3 DNA is TGTGCCAGCAGTACCTTGACTAGCGGGTACCAAGAGACCCAGTACTTC.

This CDR3 reads CATSDWTSGEKDTQYF. In nucleotides, the CDR3 is TGTGCCACCAGTGATTGGACTAGCGGGGAGAAAGATACGCAGTATTTT. The rearrangement uses TRBV24-1 and TRBJ2-3; 12 positions match TRBD2. Germline values: CDR1 KGHDR, CDR2 SFDVKD. Trimming removed 2 bases from V and 5 bases from J; junction bases left unmatched: 4. The CDR3 extends over 16 amino acids.

This clonotype was counted many times. The chain recombines TRBV12-3 or TRBV12-4 with TRBJ2-3; perhaps TRBD2 as D (7 bases). V shed 3 bases and J shed 8 bases, with 12 bases lying between them. CDR3 size: 13 residues. The DNA for the CDR3 is TGTGCCAGCAGTTTGGGGGGGCCGGTTACGCAGTATTTT. It encodes CASSLGGPVTQYF.

This clonotype was counted a few times. J is TRBJ2-1 and V is TRBV25-1; no clear D gene. Trimming cost V 2 bases and J 1 base, with 12 bases left between them. CDR1 and CDR2 from the germline V gene are MGHDK and SYGVNS. The CDR3 loop spans 16 amino acids. The CDR3 sequence is CASSEMRPGSYNEQFF. The CDR3 DNA reads as TGTGCCAGCAGTGAAATGCGACCAGGTTCCTACAATGAGCAGTTCTTC.

The chain is built from TRBV20-1 and TRBJ2-3; D may correspond to TRBD1 or TRBD2 (6 bases each). V lost 5 bases to trimming and J lost 0 bases, with 21 bases between them. Germline V gives CDR1 DFQATT, CDR2 SNEGSKA (reference sequence). The CDR3 extends over 17 amino acids. The CDR3, as DNA: TGCAGTGCTGTGGACAGCCGGTCGGGGACTAGCACAGATACGCAGTATTTT. Its translation is CSAVDSRSGTSTDTQYF.

The chain uses TRBV25-1 and TRBJ2-5; maybe TRBD1 (6 bases). Germline-derived CDR1 and CDR2 are MGHDK and SYGVNS. Trimming stripped 6 bases from V and 0 bases from J, with 14 bases between. The CDR3 is 15 residues long. CDR3 protein: CASRGPTGNQETQYF. The CDR3 nucleotides read TGTGCCAGCAGAGGCCCCACAGGGAACCAAGAGACCCAGTACTTC.

This chain connects TRBV20-1 to TRBJ2-1; a possible D gene is TRBD1 (6 bases). Germline CDR1 reads DFQATT; CDR2 reads SNEGSKA (reference sequence). CDR3 length equals 13 residues. The V end was cut by 1 base, the J end by 8 bases, with 12 bases between. The CDR3 nucleotides read TGCAGTGCTAGAGCGAGGGGGAATTATGAGCAGTTCTTC. Its translation: CSARARGNYEQFF.

This rearrangement joins TRBV11-3 to TRBJ2-2; 9 nucleotides align to TRBD1. Germline CDR1 SGHNT, CDR2 YENEEA. With V trimmed by 5 bases and J by 2 bases, 6 bases remained unmatched. The CDR3 loop spans 16 amino acids. The DNA for the CDR3 is TGTGCCAGCAGCGATCGGGGACAGGGTAACACCGGGGAGCTGTTTTTT. Translated: CASSDRGQGNTGELFF.

This clonotype came up a few times. V and J are TRBV9 and TRBJ1-2, with D possibly matching TRBD1 (6 bases). CDR1 is SGDLS, CDR2 YYNGEE, per germline. The CDR3 length is 15 residues. V lost 5 bases and J 4 bases, leaving 18 bases between the germline ends. The CDR3 sequence is CASSEGDSEGYGYTF. The CDR3, as DNA: TGTGCCAGCAGTGAGGGGGACTCCGAGGGCTATGGCTACACCTTC.

On this clonotype: A read error may produce the germline difference seen at one junction end. The chain links TRBV15 to TRBJ1-1; D is unclear. The CDR3 has 13 amino acids. From germline, CDR1 is LNHNV and CDR2 YYDKDF (reference sequence). The CDR3 is CATSGDRIFEAFF. DNA for the CDR3: TGTGCCACCAGCGGAGATCGGATATTTGAAGCTTTCTTT.

Of note for this clonotype: The conserved final phenylalanine or tryptophan is absent from the CDR3, which likely points to a read error. This chain links TRBV24-1 with TRBJ1-3; 8 bases match TRBD1. This CDR3 has 16 residues. J lost 3 bases, V lost 4 bases, and 7 bases had no gene match. Germline lookup yields CDR1 KGHDR and CDR2 SFDVKD. The chain's CDR3 is CATSDRTGRSGNTIYC. Here the CDR3 DNA reads TGTGCCACCAGTGACCGGACAGGGAGAAGTGGAAACACCATATATTGT.

This clonotype was counted many times. The genes are TRBV20-1 and TRBJ1-4; D not certain. CDR1 is DFQATT and CDR2 is SNEGSKA in the germline V gene (reference sequence). This CDR3 spans 10 amino acids. V gave up 5 bases and J gave up 5 bases, with 3 bases separating them. The CDR3 sequence is CSARNEKLFF. Written as DNA, the CDR3 is TGCAGTGCTCGGAATGAAAAACTGTTTTTT.

This clonotype showed up many times. The chain uses TRBV9 and TRBJ1-3; D not certain. CDR1 is SGDLS, CDR2 YYNGEE, per germline. This CDR3 region has 16 residues. V was cut by 3 bases and J by 0 bases, with 13 bases left in between. As DNA, the CDR3 is TGTGCCAGCAGCGCGACCAGTTACTACTCTGGAAACACCATATATTTT. It is translated as CASSATSYYSGNTIYF.

This clonotype has ten or more counts. This sequence joins TRBV24-1 and TRBJ2-3; 7 nucleotides line up with TRBD1. The CDR3 loop spans 15 amino acids. Germline CDR1 is KGHDR and CDR2 is SFDVKD. With 4 bases clipped from V and 2 bases from J, the junction kept 5 bases outside the gene matches. In DNA form, the CDR3 reads TGTGCCACCAGTGAAACGGGACAGATCACAGATACGCAGTATTTT. Encoded protein: CATSETGQITDTQYF.

This clonotype was recorded at least ten times. The rearrangement joins TRBV7-9 to TRBJ1-5; TRBD1 agrees at 8 bases. The CDR3 length is 15 residues. With V trimmed by 2 bases and J by 6 bases, 6 bases remained unmatched. Germline assignment: CDR1 SEHNR and CDR2 FQNEAQ (reference sequence). CDR3 DNA: TGTGCCAGCAGCTTAAATTCAGGGGGCGTTCAGCCCCAGCATTTT. It codes for CASSLNSGGVQPQHF.

This clonotype was seen repeatedly, ten times or more. The chain links TRBV27 to TRBJ1-5; perhaps TRBD1 as D (5 bases). The germline V gene has CDR1 MNHEY and CDR2 SMNVEV (reference sequence). V shed 5 bases and J shed 0 bases, with 17 bases lying between them. CDR3 length: 17 amino acids. CDR3 residues: CASSPGRSDPSNQPQHF. The CDR3 region has the DNA TGTGCCAGCAGTCCGGGACGGTCTGATCCTAGCAATCAGCCCCAGCATTTT.

The chain has TRBV5-1 and TRBJ2-3; D not resolved. The CDR3 sequence is 14 residues long. Germline CDR1 SGHRS, CDR2 YFSETQ. V was trimmed by 0 bases and J by 1 base, leaving 6 bases between them. CDR3 nucleotides: TGCGCCAGCAGCTTGGCCGAAGGCACAGATACGCAGTATTTT. This translates into CASSLAEGTDTQYF.

This clonotype was counted between two and nine times. V and J are TRBV7-6 and TRBJ2-7; 9 nucleotides match TRBD2. The CDR3 covers 18 residues. The ends lost 4 bases at V and 0 bases at J; junction bases unmatched: 13. Germline CDR1 reads SGHVS; CDR2 reads FNYEAQ. CDR3 sequence reads: CASSSQRAGGTSSYEQYF. The CDR3 DNA is TGTGCCAGCAGCTCGCAGCGAGCGGGAGGAACTAGCTCCTACGAGCAGTACTTC.

This clonotype showed up just a few times. The chain employs TRBV4-1 and TRBJ2-1, with TRBD2 identical over 15 bases. The CDR3 extends over 16 amino acids. V gave up 5 bases and J gave up 4 bases; unmatched junction bases: 3. CDR1 is MGHRA, CDR2 YSYEKL, per germline. This CDR3 is CASSTGTSGRYNEQFF. Written as DNA, the CDR3 is TGCGCCAGCAGCACAGGGACTAGCGGGAGGTACAATGAGCAGTTCTTC.

V is TRBV6-1 and J is TRBJ2-2; D gene ambiguous. This CDR3 has 13 residues. With 6 bases removed from V and 10 bases from J, the gap between germline ends came to 15 bases. CDR1 is MNHNS and CDR2 is SASEGT in the germline V gene. DNA of the CDR3: TGTGCCAGCAGGGAGAAGGGCCCGGAGGAGCTGTTTTTT. Its protein is CASREKGPEELFF.

This clonotype was observed many times. The chain combines TRBV7-2 with TRBJ2-7, with no clear D. Trimming removed 0 bases from V and 7 bases from J, with 13 bases in between. Looked up from germline, CDR1 is SGHTA and CDR2 is FQGNSA. This CDR3 is built from 14 residues. As DNA, the CDR3 is TGTGCCAGCAGCTTAGCGGTTTCCTCTATGGAGCAGTACTTC. It specifies CASSLAVSSMEQYF. The full variable domain, completed using reference TRBV7-2 and TRBJ2-7, is GAGVSQSPSNKVTEKGKDVELRCDPISGHTALYWYRQSLGQGLEFLIYFQGNSAPDKSGLPSDRFSAERTGGSVSTLTIQRTQQEDSAVYLCASSLAVSSMEQYFGPGTRLTVT.

V gene TRBV7-6 combines with J gene TRBJ2-1; a weak D match, TRBD2 (6 bases). Germline lookup yields CDR1 SGHVS and CDR2 FNYEAQ. This CDR3 spans 14 amino acids. Trimming pared 3 bases from V and 7 bases from J, leaving 13 bases between. Written as DNA, the CDR3 is TGTGCCAGCAGCTTTAATCCGGCGGGGAATGAGCAGTTCTTC. This translates into CASSFNPAGNEQFF.

V gene TRBV12-3 or TRBV12-4 combines with J gene TRBJ2-5; 7 positions match TRBD2. The CDR3 sequence is 17 residues long. V dropped 6 bases and J dropped 5; count of bases not matched to a gene: 18. The CDR3 sequence: CASRRTGSSGLGETQYF. Written as DNA, the CDR3 is TGTGCCAGCAGGCGAACAGGATCTAGCGGCCTCGGGGAGACCCAGTACTTC.

This rearrangement joins TRBV3-1 to TRBJ2-7; D is possibly TRBD2 (5 bases). The CDR3 sequence is 13 residues long. The germline gives CDR1 LGHDT, CDR2 YNNKEL (reference sequence). V lost 2 bases and J 7 bases, leaving 12 bases between the germline ends. Written as DNA, the CDR3 is TGTGCCAGCAGCCAAACAACCTCGGGAGAGCAGTACGTC. Its protein product is CASSQTTSGEQYV.

This clonotype was picked up many times. The chain links TRBV5-1 to TRBJ1-2; D is unclear. Germline loops: CDR1 SGHRS, CDR2 YFSETQ. The CDR3 loop spans 13 amino acids. V was clipped by 0 bases and J by 4 bases, with 7 bases between them. The CDR3 sequence is CASSLGTSYGYTF. The CDR3 bases are TGCGCCAGCAGCTTGGGGACCAGCTATGGCTACACCTTC.

This clonotype came up a few times. CDR3 region: CASSTDGGSAYNEQFF. The CDR3 DNA is TGTGCCAGCAGCACGGACGGAGGATCTGCCTACAATGAGCAGTTCTTC. V and J are TRBV7-9 and TRBJ2-1; maybe TRBD2 (5 bases). The CDR3 is 16 amino acids. Germline loops: CDR1 SEHNR, CDR2 FQNEAQ (reference sequence). V was trimmed by 5 bases and J by 2 bases, leaving 16 bases between them.

This chain uses TRBV6-1 with TRBJ2-3; the D is unclear. Looked up from germline, CDR1 is MNHNS and CDR2 is SASEGT. Trimming removed 6 bases from V and 4 bases from J, with 14 bases in between. The CDR3 length is 14 residues. The CDR3 sequence: CASRSSGGPDTQYF. The CDR3 bases are TGTGCCAGCAGAAGCTCTGGCGGTCCAGATACGCAGTATTTT.

This clonotype occurred a few times. CDR3 residues: CASSLWDKSTDTQYF. In DNA, the CDR3 is TGTGCCAGCAGTTTATGGGACAAAAGCACAGATACGCAGTATTTT. The chain links TRBV12-3 or TRBV12-4 to TRBJ2-3, with D possibly being TRBD1 (6 bases). The CDR3 extends over 15 amino acids. V lost 2 bases, J lost 0 bases, and 9 bases lay in between.

V is TRBV3-1 and J is TRBJ1-6; D not resolved. Germline-derived CDR1 and CDR2 are LGHDT and YNNKEL (reference sequence). The CDR3 totals 14 residues. Trimming took off 2 bases at V and 5 bases at J, with 7 bases between the two ends. CDR3 sequence (DNA): TGTGCCAGCAGCCAAAATAAAAATAATTCACCCCTCCACTTT. Its translation: CASSQNKNNSPLHF.